The 18 T cell receptor beta chains below all came from one sample that was sequenced in a study of cytomegalovirus exposure and HLA in healthy donors. In the PCR, 60 Vbeta and 13 Jbeta primers were used. Clones were read by immunoSEQ multiplex PCR, and TCRdb kept only the in-frame ones, dropping some. Seen here are about 140,000 clones, about 66% observed once, and the top ten hold more than 1.5%. The sequencing input was PBMCs. These receptors all stem from a human donor in good health.

This clone was counted between two and nine times. The DNA of the CDR3 is TGCGCCAGCAGCTCTGTCTCCACCGGGGAGCTGTTTTTT. Translation gives CASSSVSTGELFF. This sequence joins TRBV5-1 and TRBJ2-2; D is ambiguous. The CDR3 has 13 amino acids. With 3 bases removed from V and 4 bases from J, the gap between germline ends came to 7 bases. The germline V gene encodes CDR1 SGHRS and CDR2 YFSETQ.

The chain links TRBV27 to TRBJ1-1, with 9 bases aligning to TRBD1. The CDR3 is 16 amino acids. The germline CDR1 and CDR2 sequences are MNHEY and SMNVEV (reference sequence). V was pared by 1 base and J by 5 bases, with 8 bases of the junction left unmatched. CDR3 in DNA: TGTGCCAGCAGTTTATGGCCGGGACAGGGAGGTACTGAAGCTTTCTTT. It codes for CASSLWPGQGGTEAFF.

This clone was counted only a few times. The V and J genes are TRBV25-1 and TRBJ1-2, with a tentative D call TRBD1 (6 bases). This CDR3 region has 15 residues. V was shortened by 5 bases and J by 8 bases, with 21 bases between the two germline ends. The germline CDR1 and CDR2 sequences are MGHDK and SYGVNS. The DNA for the CDR3 is TGTGCCAGCAGTCAAACCGCAGGGGCGCGTCGAGGCTACACCTTC. Protein product: CASSQTAGARRGYTF.

The chain carries TRBV6-1 and TRBJ2-1; D gene unclear. Germline CDR1 and CDR2: MNHNS and SASEGT. The CDR3 extends over 14 amino acids. The V end lost 3 bases, the J end lost 0 bases, and 6 bases lay between the germline ends. The CDR3 DNA is TGTGCCAGCAGTGACGGGTACTCCTACAATGAGCAGTTCTTC. Encoded protein: CASSDGYSYNEQFF.

The chain joins TRBV9 to TRBJ2-7; 8 nucleotides agree with TRBD2. Looked up from germline, CDR1 is SGDLS and CDR2 is YYNGEE. V shed 4 bases, J shed 1 base, and the junction held 4 bases outside the gene matches. CDR3 length equals 14 residues. CDR3 sequence: CASSLGLESYEQYF. The CDR3 DNA reads as TGTGCCAGCAGCTTGGGACTAGAATCCTACGAGCAGTACTTC.

This clone has a handful of counts. As DNA, the CDR3 is TGTGCCAGCAGCTTGCTCGGAGTGGATGAGCAGTTCTTC. This codes for CASSLLGVDEQFF. The gene calls are TRBV11-3 and TRBJ2-1, with no clear D. CDR3 size: 13 residues. Trimming took off 3 bases at V and 8 bases at J, with 11 bases between the two ends. Germline V gene sequence: CDR1 SGHNT, CDR2 YENEEA.

This chain uses TRBV4-3 with TRBJ2-7; TRBD2 aligns across 11 bases. The CDR3 length is 15 residues. Germline values: CDR1 LGHNA, CDR2 YSLEER. Trimming took 2 bases from V and 5 from J; bases not matched to a gene: 5. CDR3 protein: CASSQLTSGIDEQYF. DNA of the CDR3: TGCGCCAGCAGCCAATTGACTAGCGGGATCGACGAGCAGTACTTC.

The chain links TRBV10-2 to TRBJ1-1; D is possibly TRBD1 (6 bases). Between the trimmed V and J ends, which lost 6 bases and 0 bases, there was a span of 8 bases. The CDR3 extends over 13 amino acids. The germline CDR1 and CDR2 sequences are WSHSY and SAAADI. The CDR3 DNA reads as TGCGCCAGCAGAGGACAGATGAACACTGAAGCTTTCTTT. Translated, it gives CASRGQMNTEAFF.

The chain joins TRBV7-2 to TRBJ2-1, with TRBD2 identical over 13 bases. Germline-derived CDR1 and CDR2 are SGHTA and FQGNSA. V lost 5 bases, J lost 7 bases, and 8 bases stayed unmatched. CDR3 length equals 16 residues. As DNA, the CDR3 is TGTGCCAGCAGCACTAGCGGGAGGGCCCGGGGGAATGAGCAGTTCTTC. Its translation: CASSTSGRARGNEQFF.

This clone was detected a few times. This chain links TRBV9 with TRBJ2-3; TRBD2 matches 7 bases. This CDR3 has 17 amino acids. J lost 6 bases, V lost 0 bases, and 13 bases had no gene match. The germline V gene encodes CDR1 SGDLS and CDR2 YYNGEE. The CDR3 sequence is CASSVAPGGGTSDTQYF. CDR3 sequence (DNA): TGTGCCAGCAGCGTAGCCCCGGGAGGCGGGACCTCGGATACGCAGTATTTT.

The chain recombines TRBV4-3 with TRBJ2-2; D gene ambiguous. The CDR3 runs 14 residues. Germline loops: CDR1 LGHNA, CDR2 YSLEER. Trimming pared 1 base from V and 4 bases from J, leaving 7 bases between. This CDR3 reads CASSQGAATGELFF. As DNA, the CDR3 is TGCGCCAGCAGCCAAGGGGCAGCCACCGGGGAGCTGTTTTTT.

In its sample, this clone was seen a few times. V usage is TRBV7-2 and J usage is TRBJ1-2; 8 nucleotides line up with TRBD1. V shed 4 bases, J shed 4 bases, and the junction held 2 bases outside the gene matches. This CDR3 comprises 13 residues. CDR1 and CDR2 (germline): SGHTA, FQGNSA. The CDR3 sequence: CASSSDRAYGYTF. The CDR3, as DNA: TGTGCCAGCAGCTCGGACAGGGCCTATGGCTACACCTTC. The full variable domain, with the rest looked up from reference TRBV7-2 and TRBJ1-2, is GAGVSQSPSNKVTEKGKDVELRCDPISGHTALYWYRQSLGQGLEFLIYFQGNSAPDKSGLPSDRFSAERTGGSVSTLTIQRTQQEDSAVYLCASSSDRAYGYTFGSGTRLTVV.

The J gene is TRBJ2-7, the V gene TRBV19, with 9 bases fitting TRBD2. There are 18 residues in the CDR3. The J segment lost 3 bases and the V segment lost 3 bases, leaving 15 bases of the junction unmatched. The V gene's germline CDR1 is LNHDA and CDR2 SQIVND (reference sequence). This CDR3 reads CASSMGDSGSTYLYEQYF. CDR3 coding DNA: TGTGCCAGTAGTATGGGCGATAGCGGGAGCACTTATCTCTACGAGCAGTACTTC.

This clone was detected a few times. Here the CDR3 DNA reads TGTGCCAGCAGCTTCCGCAATGAGCAGTTCTTC. Its translation: CASSFRNEQFF. This chain connects TRBV13 to TRBJ2-1; no reliable D call. This CDR3 has 11 residues. Germline V gene lookup returns CDR1 PRHDT and CDR2 FYEKMQ (reference sequence). Trimming left V 3 bases short and J 6 bases short, with 3 bases between.

The chain combines TRBV7-9 with TRBJ1-1; tentative D call: TRBD1 (5 bases). Trimming took off 11 bases at V and 3 bases at J, with 16 bases between the two ends. There are 13 residues in the CDR3. Germline-derived CDR1 and CDR2 are SEHNR and FQNEAQ (reference sequence). The CDR3 protein is CALWAGGHTEAFF. DNA of the CDR3: TGTGCCTTGTGGGCCGGGGGTCACACTGAAGCTTTCTTT.

The chain combines TRBV7-2 with TRBJ2-5; 9 bases agree with TRBD1. The V gene end was trimmed by 5 bases and the J gene end by 5 bases; junction bases not matched to a gene: 6. The length of the CDR3 is 14 residues. Germline CDR1 and CDR2: SGHTA and FQGNSA. CDR3 nucleotide sequence: TGTGCCAGCAGCCTCAACAGGGGGCTTGAGACCCAGTACTTC. It translates to CASSLNRGLETQYF.

There are a few counts of this clone. DNA of the CDR3: TGTGCCACCAGCAGAGAGGGGACAGGTTACGAGCAGTACTTC. It is translated as CATSREGTGYEQYF. The chain uses TRBV15 and TRBJ2-7, with 8 bases matching TRBD1. CDR3 length: 14 amino acids. Germline loops: CDR1 LNHNV, CDR2 YYDKDF (reference sequence). V lost 0 bases to trimming and J lost 4 bases; unmatched junction nucleotides: 2.

This clone was seen only once. The chain combines TRBV6-4 with TRBJ1-2, with unresolved D. The CDR3 spans 14 residues. CDR1 MRHNA and CDR2 SNTAGT come from the germline V gene. The V and J ends lost 4 bases and 4 bases respectively, with 13 bases between them. CDR3 loop: CASSGGHFLYGYTF. In DNA, the CDR3 is TGTGCCAGCAGTGGCGGGCACTTCCTCTATGGCTACACCTTC.